Listed here is a single TCR beta chain. Its specificity is unknown. Germline V CDR1 and CDR2: DFQATT, SNEGSKA (reference sequence). There are 13 residues in the CDR3. Unmatched junction bases numbered 5, after V lost 6 bases and J lost 3 bases. This entry comes from a study of post-analysis software for immune sequencing data. TCR beta cDNA libraries had unique molecular identifiers. Via MiXCR, TCRdb re-called the PCR reads, giving one row per CDR3 protein. The sample comprises roughly 700,000 distinct CDR3 sequences, roughly 30% of which are singletons, and approximately 0.6% rests with the top ten. Broader study findings: Relative to controls, patients had about five TRBV segments at higher frequency, with TRBV5-6, TRBV5-1 and TRBV20-1 among these. There was significantly lower normalized Chao1 diversity in multiple sclerosis patients than in controls.

Source material: blood. V usage is TRBV20-1 and J usage is TRBJ2-3, with 8 nucleotides matching TRBD1. This receptor was taken from a girl under 18 with multiple sclerosis. CDR3 residues: CSADTGGTDTQYF. The CDR3 nucleotides are TGCAGTGCGGACACAGGGGGAACAGATACGCAGTATTTT.